The sequence of this TCR beta chain was determined in a study of cytomegalovirus exposure and HLA in healthy donors. Findings and caveats of the study: In vitro experiments confirmed that three CMV-associated chains were specific for CMV antigens. The study flagged roughly 150 TCR beta chains as cytomegalovirus-associated. Researchers left out some V segments, among them TRBV6-2 and TRBV6-3, as indistinguishable.

Details on this clone: As yet, its antigen is unknown.

The study ran its PCR with 60 Vbeta and 13 Jbeta primers. TCRdb's table, derived via immunoSEQ multiplex PCR, lists solely in-frame clones and lacks some. The table lists 150,000 to 200,000 clones, roughly 84% of them singletons. Trimming at V came to 9 bases and at J to 3 bases, leaving 5 bases not matched to a gene. Germline assignment: CDR1 LNHDA and CDR2 SQIVND (reference sequence). This CDR3 is built from 13 residues. Material for sequencing was PBMCs. The clonotype comes from a boy between 10 and 17 years old in good health and CMV-seronegative. This sequence joins TRBV19 and TRBJ1-5, with 7 bases that match TRBD1. The CDR3 DNA follows: TGTGCCAGCATAGACAGGGTCAATCAGCCCCAGCATTTT. As protein: CASIDRVNQPQHF.